This T cell receptor beta chain is from a study of cytomegalovirus exposure and HLA in healthy donors. V was cut by 6 bases and J by 8 bases, with 14 bases left in between. Per germline, CDR1 MNHNS and CDR2 SASEGT. This CDR3 contains 13 residues. Primers included in the PCR were 60 Vbeta and 13 Jbeta primers. Using immunoSEQ multiplex PCR, the repertoire was profiled, and TCRdb retains in-frame clones only, with some absent. The table shows about 180,000 clones, with over 65% occurring only once. The sequenced material came from PBMCs. This TCR derives from a man aged 18 to 35 in good health and CMV-seronegative. This sequence joins TRBV6-1 and TRBJ1-5, with a weak D call TRBD1 (5 bases). CDR3 protein: CASRGEVLEPQHF. CDR3 sequence (DNA): TGTGCCAGCAGAGGGGAGGTGCTGGAGCCCCAGCATTTT.